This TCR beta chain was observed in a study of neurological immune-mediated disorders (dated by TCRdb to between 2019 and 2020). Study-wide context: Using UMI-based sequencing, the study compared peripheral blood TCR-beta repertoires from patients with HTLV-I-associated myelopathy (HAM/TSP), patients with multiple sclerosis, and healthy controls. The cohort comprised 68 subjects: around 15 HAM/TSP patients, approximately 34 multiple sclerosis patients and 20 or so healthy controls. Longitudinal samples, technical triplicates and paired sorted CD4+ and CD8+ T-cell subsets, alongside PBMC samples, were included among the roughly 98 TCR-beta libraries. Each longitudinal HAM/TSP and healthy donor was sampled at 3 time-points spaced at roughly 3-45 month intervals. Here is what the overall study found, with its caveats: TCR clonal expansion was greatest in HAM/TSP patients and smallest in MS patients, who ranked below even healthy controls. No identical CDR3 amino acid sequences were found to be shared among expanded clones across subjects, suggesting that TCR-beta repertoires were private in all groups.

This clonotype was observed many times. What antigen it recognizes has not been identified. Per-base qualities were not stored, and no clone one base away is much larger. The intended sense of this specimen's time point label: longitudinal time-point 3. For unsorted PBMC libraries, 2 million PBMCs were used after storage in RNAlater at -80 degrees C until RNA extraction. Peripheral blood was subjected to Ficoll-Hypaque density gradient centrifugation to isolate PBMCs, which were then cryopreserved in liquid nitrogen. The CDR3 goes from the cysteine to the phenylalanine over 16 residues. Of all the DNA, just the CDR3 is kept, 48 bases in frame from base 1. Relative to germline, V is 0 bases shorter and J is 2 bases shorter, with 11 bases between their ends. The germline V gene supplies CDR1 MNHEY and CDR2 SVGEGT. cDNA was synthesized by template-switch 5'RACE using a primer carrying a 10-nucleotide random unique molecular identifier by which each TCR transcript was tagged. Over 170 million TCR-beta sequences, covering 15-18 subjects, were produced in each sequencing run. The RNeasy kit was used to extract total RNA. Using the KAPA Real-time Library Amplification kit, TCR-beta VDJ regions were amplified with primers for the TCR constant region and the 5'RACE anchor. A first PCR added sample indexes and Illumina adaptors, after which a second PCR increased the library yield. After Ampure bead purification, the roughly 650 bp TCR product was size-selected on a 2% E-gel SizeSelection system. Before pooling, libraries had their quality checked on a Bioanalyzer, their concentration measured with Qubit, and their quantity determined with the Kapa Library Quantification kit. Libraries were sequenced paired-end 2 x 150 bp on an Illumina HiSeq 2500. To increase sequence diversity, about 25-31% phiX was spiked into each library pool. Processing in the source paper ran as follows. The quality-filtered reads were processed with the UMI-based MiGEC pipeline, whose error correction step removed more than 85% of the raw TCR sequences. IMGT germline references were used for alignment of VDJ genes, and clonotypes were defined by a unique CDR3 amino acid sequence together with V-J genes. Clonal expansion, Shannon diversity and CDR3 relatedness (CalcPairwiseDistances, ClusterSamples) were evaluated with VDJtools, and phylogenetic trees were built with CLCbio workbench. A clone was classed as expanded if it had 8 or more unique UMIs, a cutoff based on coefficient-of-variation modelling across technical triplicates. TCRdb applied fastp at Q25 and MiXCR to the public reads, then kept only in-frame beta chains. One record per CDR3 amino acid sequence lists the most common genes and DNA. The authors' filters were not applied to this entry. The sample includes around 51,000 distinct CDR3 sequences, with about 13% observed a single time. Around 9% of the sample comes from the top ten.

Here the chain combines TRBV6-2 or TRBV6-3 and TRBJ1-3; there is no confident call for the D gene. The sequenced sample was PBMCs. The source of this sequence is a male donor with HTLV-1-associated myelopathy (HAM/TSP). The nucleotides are TGTGCCAGCAGTTACTCGACCCCGGCAGCTGGAAACACCATATATTTT. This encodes CASSYSTPAAGNTIYF.